This is a list of T cell receptor beta chains from one sample in a study of blood T cell repertoires in COVID-19. Only in-frame clones appear in the TCRdb table, and some are missing; sequencing was by immunoSEQ multiplex PCR. This table holds roughly 150,000 clones, around 76% found once. Sequenced material: peripheral blood. The receptors shown here come from a man aged 55-75 years with acute or convalescent COVID-19. Both conserved end residues are part of each CDR3. A D gene is named only where the DNA matches it firmly. The size entry is marked missing in some rows and otherwise reads once, few, many or a size class.

. TRBJ2-7 14 TRBV29-1 TRBD2 TGCAGCGCCGGGACTAGCGGGCTGCCCTACGAGCAGTACTTC CSAGTSGLPYEQYF
. TRBJ2-1 15 TRBV10-3 TRBD2 TGTGCCATCAGGCCAAGCGGGAATATCGGCAATGAGCAGTTCTTC CAIRPSGNIGNEQFF
. TRBJ1-2 12 TRBV6-5 TRBD1 TGTGCCAGCAGAAACACAGGGGATGGCTACACCTTC CASRNTGDGYTF
few TRBJ2-6 17 TRBV9 . TGTGCCAGCAGCGTCTCGAACCAGGGCTCTGGGGCCAACGTCCTGACTTTC CASSVSNQGSGANVLTF
. TRBJ2-2 15 TRBV7-9 TRBD1 TGTGCCAGCAGCTTTATTGGACAGGGTACCGGGGAGCTGTTTTTT CASSFIGQGTGELFF
. TRBJ2-1 14 TRBV5-1 . TGCGCCAGCAGCCTACAGAGTTTTTACAATGAGCAGTTCTTC CASSLQSFYNEQFF
. TRBJ2-7 15 TRBV27 TRBD2 TGTGCCAGCAGTTCGCGCTGGGACTATACCTACGAGCAGTACTTC CASSSRWDYTYEQYF
. TRBJ2-1 14 TRBV7-8 TRBD1 TGTGCCAGCAGCCCGGGACAGGGAATATCTCAGCAGTTCTTC CASSPGQGISQQFF
. TRBJ2-5 13 TRBV28 TRBD1 TGTGCCAGCAGTTTATTGGACAGGCCAATCCAGTACTTC CASSLLDRPIQYF
few TRBJ2-7 13 TRBV12-3/TRBV12-4 . TGTGCCAGCAGCCTCGGGGACTCCCACGAGCAGTACTTC CASSLGDSHEQYF
. TRBJ2-1 15 TRBV6-4 . TGTGCCAGCAGTGACAGGGCAGGGTTACGCAATGAGCAGTTCTTC CASSDRAGLRNEQFF
once TRBJ1-2 14 TRBV9 . TGTGCCAGCAGCGTAGGATCTGGCTACTATGGCTACACCTTC CASSVGSGYYGYTF
. TRBJ2-3 13 TRBV24-1 TRBD2 TGTGCCACCAGTGATTCTAGCGGGGAGTCAAAGTATTTT CATSDSSGESKYF
. TRBJ1-1 12 TRBV12-3/TRBV12-4 TRBD1 TGTGCCAGCAGGATGGGACAGCAGGAAGCTTTCTTT CASRMGQQEAFF
few TRBJ2-7 14 TRBV29-1 . TGCAGCGTTGAATCACCTGGCAGGGAGGACGAGCAGTACTTC CSVESPGREDEQYF
. TRBJ2-2 17 TRBV5-1 TRBD2 TGCGCCAGCGGGACAGGTGGGACTAGCGCCAACACCGGGGAGCTGTTTTTT CASGTGGTSANTGELFF
. TRBJ1-6 15 TRBV5-1 . TGCGCCAGCAGCCCAAATACGGGTTTTATGTCACCCCTCCACTTT CASSPNTGFMSPLHF
once TRBJ1-2 19 TRBV5-1 TRBD1 TGCGCCAGCAGCTTGGGATCCCTTACTCACGGACAGGGGCTAAGTGGCTACACCTTC CASSLGSLTHGQGLSGYTF
. TRBJ2-5 14 TRBV27 TRBD1 TGTGCCAGCAGCCGACAGGGGGCCCAAGAGACCCAGTACTTC CASSRQGAQETQYF
. TRBJ2-3 17 TRBV15 . TGTGCCACCAGCAGAGATCTGGTCTGGCTAGGAGCAGATACGCAGTATTTT CATSRDLVWLGADTQYF
. TRBJ2-7 14 TRBV2 . TGTGCCAGCAAGGGGGCGGGATCCTCCTACGAGCAGTACTTC CASKGAGSSYEQYF
. TRBJ2-1 15 TRBV19 TRBD2 TGTGCCAGTAACCTAGCGGGAGGCCCCCTCAATGAGCAGTTCTTC CASNLAGGPLNEQFF